Shown below are 17 T cell receptor beta chains from a single sample sequenced in a study of vaccination and CD4 T cells after COVID-19. Noted treatment: roughly ten-day PBMC culture with coronavirus spike peptide pools or control peptides (ViraFEST assay). CD4+ T cells that had been cultured provided DNA sequenced with the Oncomine TCR Beta short-read assay. TCRdb reprocessed the PCR reads via MiXCR and lists one record per CDR3 protein. This table holds some 14,000 distinct CDR3 sequences, less than 65% found once. Antigen specificity for these receptors is unknown. Specimen: CD4+ T cells from blood, cultured in vitro, collected before SARS-CoV-2 vaccination. These receptors all come from a human donor who had recovered from COVID-19.

The chain has TRBV7-2 and TRBJ2-1; 9 bases align to TRBD2. V shed 5 bases and J 15 bases; nucleotides not matched to a gene: 8. Germline lookup yields CDR1 SGHTA and CDR2 FQGNSA. The CDR3 covers 12 residues. The CDR3 DNA is TGTGCCAGCAGCATCCAGGGACTAGCCATGTTCTTC. Its protein product is CASSIQGLAMFF.

The chain joins TRBV7-9 to TRBJ1-2; D is unclear. V was clipped by 11 bases and J by 7 bases, with 8 bases between them. The CDR3 sequence is 9 residues long. The germline V gene encodes CDR1 SEHNR and CDR2 FQNEAQ (reference sequence). The CDR3 coding sequence is TGTGCCGGAGGGAGTGGCTACACCTTC. It specifies CAGGSGYTF.

This rearrangement joins TRBV11-2 to TRBJ2-7; 7 bases agree with TRBD1. CDR1 and CDR2 from the germline V gene are SGHAT and FQNNGV. J lost 3 bases, V lost 2 bases, and 4 bases had no gene match. CDR3 length: 14 amino acids. DNA of the CDR3: TGTGCCAGCAGCTTATCCCAGGGGGTCTACGAGCAGTACTTC. Encoded protein: CASSLSQGVYEQYF.

This clonotype has only a few counts. The chain links TRBV6-1 to TRBJ2-7; D gene unclear. Germline V gene data show CDR1 as MNHNS and CDR2 as SASEGT. The V gene lost 1 base and the J gene lost 5 bases, with 18 bases spanning the gap. This CDR3 contains 16 residues. The CDR3 sequence: CASSEGGSALADEQYF. CDR3 coding DNA: TGTGCCAGCAGTGAAGGCGGAAGCGCCCTGGCCGACGAGCAGTACTTC.

This clonotype appeared a few times. The CDR3 DNA reads as TGTGCCAGCAGCTTGTCAGGGAAGGTAAACACTGAAGCTTTCTTT. The encoded protein is CASSLSGKVNTEAFF. The gene calls are TRBV7-9 and TRBJ1-1, with D possibly being TRBD1 (5 bases). Germline V gene data show CDR1 as SEHNR and CDR2 as FQNEAQ (reference sequence). Trimming pared 3 bases from V and 2 bases from J, leaving 13 bases between. The CDR3 loop spans 15 amino acids. The full variable domain, with the rest looked up from reference TRBV7-9 and TRBJ1-1, is DTGVSQNPRHKITKRGQNVTFRCDPISEHNRLYWYRQTLGQGPEFLTYFQNEAQLEKSRLLSDRFSAERPKGSFSTLEIQRTEQGDSAMYLCASSLSGKVNTEAFFGQGTRLTVV.

This clonotype was detected once. The chain carries TRBV20-1 and TRBJ1-4; 8 bases agree with TRBD1. V was clipped by 4 bases and J by 8 bases; unmatched bases: 9. CDR1 DFQATT and CDR2 SNEGSKA come from the germline V gene (reference sequence). There are 14 residues in the CDR3. CDR3 in amino acids: CSAMIGTGEEKLFF. The CDR3 region has the DNA TGCAGTGCTATGATAGGGACAGGAGAAGAAAAACTGTTTTTT.

This chain links TRBV4-3 with TRBJ2-7; TRBD1 aligns across 8 bases. In germline, CDR1 is LGHNA, CDR2 YSLEER. The CDR3 has 14 residues. J lost 1 base, V lost 4 bases, and 3 bases had no gene match. CDR3 nucleotide sequence: TGCGCCAGCAGCCCCAGGACAGGGTCCTACGAGCAGTACTTC. Its protein is CASSPRTGSYEQYF.

This clonotype was counted between two and nine times. The chain combines TRBV20-1 with TRBJ2-3; 9 bases map to TRBD1. CDR1 is DFQATT, CDR2 SNEGSKA, per germline (reference sequence). This CDR3 region has 15 residues. The J segment lost 2 bases and the V segment lost 4 bases, leaving 7 bases of the junction unmatched. This CDR3 is CSAIRTGANTDTQYF. The CDR3, as DNA: TGCAGTGCTATCCGGACAGGGGCCAACACAGATACGCAGTATTTT.

The V call is TRBV4-2, the J call TRBJ1-2; D is possibly TRBD1 (5 bases). Per the germline V gene, CDR1 is LGHNA and CDR2 is YNFKEQ. CDR3 length equals 16 residues. The germline V and J ends were trimmed by 0 bases and 5 bases, with 16 bases remaining between them. The CDR3 nucleotides are TGTGCCAGCAGCCAAGAGGGGCAGGGCGGGATTTATGGCTACACCTTC. Its protein product is CASSQEGQGGIYGYTF.

The chain combines TRBV7-6 with TRBJ1-3; perhaps TRBD1 as D (6 bases). Germline values: CDR1 SGHVS, CDR2 FNYEAQ. The CDR3 consists of 14 residues. V lost 6 bases to trimming and J lost 2 bases, with 11 bases between them. CDR3 sequence reads: CASSPDRTGNTIYF. The CDR3 nucleotides are TGTGCCAGCAGTCCTGACAGGACTGGAAACACCATATATTTT.

This clonotype was detected a few times. DNA for the CDR3: TGTGCCAGCAGTTTATACGGGGGGGCCACTGAAGCTTTCTTT. Its translation: CASSLYGGATEAFF. The chain joins TRBV27 to TRBJ1-1; D might be TRBD1 (6 bases). The CDR3 is made up of 14 amino acids. CDR1 MNHEY and CDR2 SMNVEV come from the germline V gene (reference sequence). Trimming removed 1 base at V and 4 bases at J, with 10 bases between.

The chain recombines TRBV20-1 with TRBJ2-3; TRBD2 aligns across 9 bases. The length of the CDR3 is 15 residues. CDR1 and CDR2 from the germline V gene are DFQATT and SNEGSKA (reference sequence). J gave up 7 bases and V 2 bases, and 10 bases lay outside the gene matches. This CDR3 reads CSARSPSGAGYTQYF. As DNA, the CDR3 is TGCAGTGCTAGATCCCCTAGCGGGGCCGGTTATACGCAGTATTTT.

The rearrangement joins TRBV5-1 to TRBJ1-1; TRBD1 is a possible D gene (6 bases). Looked up from germline, CDR1 is SGHRS and CDR2 is YFSETQ. The CDR3 runs 14 residues. Trimming took 4 bases from V and 1 from J, leaving 11 bases between them. In nucleotides, the CDR3 is TGCGCCAGCAGCACCGGGACACAGAACACTGAAGCTTTCTTT. This sequence encodes CASSTGTQNTEAFF.

This chain connects TRBV19 to TRBJ2-7; D possibly matches TRBD1 or TRBD2 (5 bases each). Per germline, CDR1 LNHDA and CDR2 SQIVND (reference sequence). The V end was cut by 7 bases, the J end by 2 bases, with 18 bases between. CDR3 length: 15 amino acids. DNA of the CDR3: TGTGCCAGTACCTTAAGATCCGGGACCGCCTACGAGCAGTACTTC. This gives the protein CASTLRSGTAYEQYF.

J is TRBJ2-3 and V is TRBV19; TRBD2 matches 7 bases. This CDR3 has 14 residues. The V and J ends lost 4 bases and 2 bases, in that order; junction bases with no gene match: 3. The germline gives CDR1 LNHDA, CDR2 SQIVND (reference sequence). The CDR3 region is CASSSGRDTDTQYF. CDR3 nucleotides: TGTGCCAGTAGTAGCGGGAGAGACACAGATACGCAGTATTTT.

The chain combines TRBV27 with TRBJ1-2, with 7 bases matching TRBD1. Losses at the gene ends were 6 bases for V and 7 bases for J; bases not matched to a gene: 8. The CDR3 sequence is 13 residues long. Germline V gene sequence: CDR1 MNHEY, CDR2 SMNVEV (reference sequence). CDR3 loop: CASSLAGGVGYTF. The DNA of the CDR3 is TGTGCCAGCAGCCTCGCAGGGGGAGTTGGCTACACCTTC.

This clonotype was counted between two and nine times. This sequence joins TRBV27 and TRBJ1-6; 7 bases line up with TRBD1. Looked up from germline, CDR1 is MNHEY and CDR2 is SMNVEV (reference sequence). The CDR3 loop spans 19 amino acids. J was trimmed by 7 bases and V by 6 bases; bases with no gene match: 21. CDR3 in amino acids: CASRRQGGIQNLRNSPLHF. The CDR3 DNA follows: TGTGCCAGCAGGCGACAGGGAGGAATACAAAACCTCCGGAATTCACCCCTCCACTTT.